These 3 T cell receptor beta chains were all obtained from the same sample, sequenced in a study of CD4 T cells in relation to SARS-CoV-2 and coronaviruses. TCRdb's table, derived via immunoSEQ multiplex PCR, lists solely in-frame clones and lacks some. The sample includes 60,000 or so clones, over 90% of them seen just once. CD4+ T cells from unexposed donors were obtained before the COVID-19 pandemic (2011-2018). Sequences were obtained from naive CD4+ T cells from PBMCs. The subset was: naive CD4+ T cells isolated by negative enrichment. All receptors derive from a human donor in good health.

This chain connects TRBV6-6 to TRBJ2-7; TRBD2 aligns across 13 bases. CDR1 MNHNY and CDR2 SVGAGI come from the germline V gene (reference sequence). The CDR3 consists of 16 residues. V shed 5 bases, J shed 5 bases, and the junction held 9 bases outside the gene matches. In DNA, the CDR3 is TGTGCCAGCAGTAGGACTAGCGGGAGTAGTTTGAACGAGCAGTACTTC. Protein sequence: CASSRTSGSSLNEQYF.

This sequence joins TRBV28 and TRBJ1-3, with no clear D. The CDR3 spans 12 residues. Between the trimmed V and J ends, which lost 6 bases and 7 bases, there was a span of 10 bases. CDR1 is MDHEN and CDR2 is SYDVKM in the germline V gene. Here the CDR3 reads CASRTPGNTIYF. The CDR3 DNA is TGTGCCAGCAGGACCCCGGGCAACACCATATATTTT.

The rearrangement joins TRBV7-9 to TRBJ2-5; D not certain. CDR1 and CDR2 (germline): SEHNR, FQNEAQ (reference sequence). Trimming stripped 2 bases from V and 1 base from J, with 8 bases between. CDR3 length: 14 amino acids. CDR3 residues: CASSLTFVQETQYF. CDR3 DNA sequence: TGTGCCAGCAGCTTAACGTTCGTCCAAGAGACCCAGTACTTC.